Shown below are 10 T cell receptor beta chains from a single sample sequenced in a study of T cell repertoires in cytomegalovirus infection (dated 2019 in TCRdb). The sequencing machine was an Illumina HiSeq 1500. The public reads were quality trimmed at Q25 with fastp and then assembled into clones with MiXCR by TCRdb, keeping productive beta chains. A single entry per CDR3 protein holds the most common genes and DNA from its merged rows. This sample comprises about 360,000 distinct CDR3 sequences, roughly 34% of them detected only once. The ten largest clones take up roughly 14% of the sample. No antigens are known for them. Read against the paper, the sample's treatment or condition label means: in vitro stimulation with specific CMV peptide epitopes to enrich CMV-specific T cells. Sequenced material: cultured PBMCs, taken from culture after CMV antigen stimulation. The source is a human donor in good health (CMV status not recorded). Some clones in this sample may be carry-over from other donors' samples.

This sequence joins TRBV12-3 or TRBV12-4 and TRBJ2-3, with D uncertain. V was shortened by 5 bases and J by 1 base, with 16 bases between the two germline ends. The CDR3 is made up of 16 amino acids. The CDR3 DNA reads as TGTGCCAGCAGTCCCACTCCCGGAGAGGGCACAGATACGCAGTATTTT. Translation: CASSPTPGEGTDTQYF.

The chain recombines TRBV5-1 with TRBJ1-6, with D perhaps matching TRBD1 (6 bases). Between the trimmed V and J ends, which lost 4 bases and 10 bases, there was a span of 18 bases. The CDR3 is 15 residues long. CDR1 is SGHRS, CDR2 YFSETQ, per germline. In nucleotides, the CDR3 is TGCGCCAGCAGCACCATACAGGGAGGCCAATCACCCCTCCACTTT. Its translation: CASSTIQGGQSPLHF.

The genes are TRBV6-6 and TRBJ1-1, with TRBD1 as a possible D gene (5 bases). Trimming pared 5 bases from V and 3 bases from J, leaving 19 bases between. Germline V lookup: CDR1 MNHNY, CDR2 SVGAGI (reference sequence). The CDR3 length is 16 residues. The chain's CDR3 is CASSLTLTVPYTEAFF. The DNA for the CDR3 is TGTGCCAGCAGTCTGACTCTGACAGTACCTTACACTGAAGCTTTCTTT.

The gene calls are TRBV19 and TRBJ2-1, with D possibly TRBD2 on 6 matching bases. CDR1 LNHDA and CDR2 SQIVND come from the germline V gene (reference sequence). Trimming cost V 6 bases and J 5 bases, with 17 bases left between them. This CDR3 spans 15 amino acids. The CDR3 sequence: CASSITSLLHNEQFF. The CDR3, as DNA: TGTGCCAGTAGCATAACTAGCCTGTTACACAATGAGCAGTTCTTC.

The V call is TRBV4-1, the J call TRBJ1-6; D is possibly TRBD1 (6 bases). This CDR3 has 16 amino acids. V lost 2 bases to trimming and J lost 2 bases, with 10 bases between them. Looked up from germline, CDR1 is MGHRA and CDR2 is YSYEKL. The CDR3 reads CASSQQGTPYNSPLHF. The CDR3 nucleotides are TGCGCCAGCAGCCAACAGGGGACCCCCTATAATTCACCCCTCCACTTT.

This clonotype was observed at least ten times. The chain has TRBV28 and TRBJ2-1; D gene ambiguous. In germline, CDR1 is MDHEN, CDR2 SYDVKM. Between the trimmed V and J ends, which lost 1 base and 5 bases, there was a span of 6 bases. This CDR3 contains 13 residues. CDR3 bases: TGTGCCAGCAGTTTATTTTCACACAATGAGCAGTTCTTC. It encodes CASSLFSHNEQFF.

In this sample, this clonotype turned up a few times. The rearrangement joins TRBV10-3 to TRBJ2-3, with D tentatively TRBD2 (6 bases). In germline, CDR1 is ENHRY, CDR2 SYGVKD. CDR3 length: 14 residues. The CDR3 reads CAVSSPLEGDTQYF. As DNA, the CDR3 is TGTGCAGTAAGCAGTCCCCTGGAGGGGGATACGCAGTATTTT.

This clonotype was seen more than once but under ten times. This sequence joins TRBV7-6 and TRBJ2-1; 12 positions agree with TRBD1. CDR3 length: 15 residues. Per germline, CDR1 SGHVS and CDR2 FNYEAQ. V shed 5 bases and J 9 bases; nucleotides not matched to a gene: 8. CDR3 sequence reads: CASSPTRDRGPEQFF. In nucleotides, the CDR3 is TGTGCCAGCAGCCCAACCAGGGACAGGGGGCCTGAGCAGTTCTTC.

The chain carries TRBV24-1 and TRBJ2-1, with 9 bases fitting TRBD2. V was clipped by 4 bases and J by 9 bases; unmatched bases: 12. The CDR3 has 16 residues. The germline gives CDR1 KGHDR, CDR2 SFDVKD. DNA of the CDR3: TGTGCCACCAGTGACCCTAGCGGGACCGGATACGGTGAGCAGTTCTTC. It yields the protein CATSDPSGTGYGEQFF.

This chain joins TRBV6-2 or TRBV6-3 and TRBJ2-1; 9 bases fit TRBD2. V trimming: 2 bases; J trimming: 2 bases; junction bases outside the gene matches: 7. Per germline, CDR1 MNHEY and CDR2 SVGEGT. This CDR3 comprises 17 residues. CDR3 sequence (DNA): TGTGCCAGCAGTTACCTATCTAGCGGGACAACCTACAATGAGCAGTTCTTC. It is translated as CASSYLSSGTTYNEQFF.